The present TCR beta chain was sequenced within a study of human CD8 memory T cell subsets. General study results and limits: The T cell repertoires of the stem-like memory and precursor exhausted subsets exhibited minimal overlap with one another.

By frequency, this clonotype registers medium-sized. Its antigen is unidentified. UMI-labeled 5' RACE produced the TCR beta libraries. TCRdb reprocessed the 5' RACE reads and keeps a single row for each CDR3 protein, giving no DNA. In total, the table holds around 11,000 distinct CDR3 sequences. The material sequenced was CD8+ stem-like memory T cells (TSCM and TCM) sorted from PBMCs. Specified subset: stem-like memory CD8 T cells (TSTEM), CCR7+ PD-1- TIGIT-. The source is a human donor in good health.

The CDR3 protein is CASSPPGTATYEQYF. The rearrangement uses TRBV7-9 and TRBJ2-7; TCRdb names TRBD1, which stays unverified in the absence of DNA. From germline, CDR1 is SEHNR and CDR2 FQNEAQ (reference sequence). The CDR3 sequence is 15 residues long.